This record looks at one TCR beta chain sequence and its context. The table came from immunoSEQ multiplex PCR; TCRdb's copy has only in-frame clones and leaves some out. This sample has approximately 450,000 clones, with approximately 90% found just once. This sample was taken from a study of blood T cell repertoires in COVID-19. The V gene end was trimmed by 5 bases and the J gene end by 4 bases; junction bases not matched to a gene: 7. CDR1 is KGHSH and CDR2 is LQKENI in the germline V gene. This CDR3 contains 15 residues. The rearrangement uses TRBV18 and TRBJ2-5; TRBD1 aligns across 10 bases. The TCR comes from a woman aged 18-29 years with acute COVID-19. The specimen sequenced was PBMCs or T cells enriched from blood (not recorded which). The CDR3 sequence: CASSEGQGPPETQYF. As DNA, the CDR3 is TGTGCCAGCTCAGAGGGACAGGGGCCCCCAGAGACCCAGTACTTC.